This T cell receptor (beta chain) is drawn from a study of CD8+ T cells in alopecia areata. Across the whole study: Skin-grafted roughly 7-10-week-old female C3H/HeJ mice received tissue from roughly 6-13-month-old C3H/HeJ donors with spontaneous alopecia. Findings and limits, study-wide: Clonality in lesional scalp, especially alopecia totalis/universalis, exceeded that of normal scalp. Patients displayed less clarity in TCR sharing than mice, a finding possibly related to HLA. Among the cells sequenced in scalp samples are also the resident alphabeta T cells of normal skin.

Remarks on this clone: Its target is not known. Gene names are the mouse ones. The read ends 4 residues early relative to the CDR3; the germline J gene fills the gap.

Extracted RNA was reverse transcribed, and the resulting cDNA served as sequencing template. Data came from immunoSEQ multiplex PCR; TCRdb stores just in-frame clones and leaves some out. The sample is made up of under 350,000 clones, none counted only once. The CDR3 runs 12 residues. Germline V gives CDR1 NSQYPW, CDR2 LRSPGD (reference sequence). Cells that came from pooled cutaneous lymph nodes were sorted using CD4, CD8alpha, NKG2D, NKG2ACE and other markers. The sample comprised CD4+ T cells sorted from a lymph node. V and J are TRBV1 and TRBJ2-5; D may be TRBD2 (6 bases). The sequence came from a C3H/HeJ mouse with alopecia areata. This line is of MHC haplotype H2-k. CDR3 DNA (partial): TGCACCTCTCGACTGGACGAAGAC. Translating it yields CTSRLDED. The CDR3 as a whole reads CTSRLDEDTQYF.